What follows describes a single TCR beta chain. The CDR3 totals 13 residues. The V end was cut by 6 bases, the J end by 2 bases, with 11 bases between. CDR1 and CDR2 from the germline V gene are ENHRY and SYGVKD. This specimen comes from a study of T-cell reconstitution after alpha-beta-depleted transplantation in children. The library targeted TCRbeta and was prepared with unique molecular identifiers. TCRdb re-called the PCR reads with MiXCR, one entry per CDR3 protein. The sample yields some 500,000 distinct CDR3 sequences, 15% to 20% seen once. The clonotype comes from a human donor who donated a stem cell graft to a child with acute lymphoblastic leukemia. The source was PBMCs from the stem cell graft donor, collected from the stem cell graft. The chain employs TRBV10-3 and TRBJ2-7; D remains unclear. In DNA form, the CDR3 reads TGTGCCATCAGCCCCCCTACCACCTACGAGCAGTACTTC. It is translated as CAISPPTTYEQYF.